A selection of T cell receptor beta chains follows, all from one sample in a study of blood T cell repertoires in COVID-19. Some clones are missing from TCRdb's copy, which holds only in-frame ones; the method was immunoSEQ multiplex PCR. The sample consists of about 130,000 clones, 70% to 90% of them appearing once. The material sequenced was PBMCs or T cells enriched from blood (not recorded which). The receptors were gathered from a woman in her 50s who had recovered from COVID-19. The conserved cysteine and the conserved F or W are not part of the CDR3 here. The order of the fields is CDR3 protein, V gene, J gene.

ASSEYAGGGEQY	TRBV6-1	TRBJ2-7
AWRNPQGANYGYT	TRBV30	TRBJ1-2
ASIGQGWTEAF	TRBV28	TRBJ1-1
ASSPPSSYEQY	TRBV18	TRBJ2-7
ASSLNSAGWNTEAF	TRBV27	TRBJ1-1
ASSLGPGLNEQF	TRBV7-8	TRBJ2-1
ASSSSGITSYEQY	TRBV7-3	TRBJ2-7
ASSQPSGGAGSQPQH	TRBV23-1	TRBJ1-5
ASSNGGDSYEQY	TRBV6-5	TRBJ2-7
ASLDGNAGELF	TRBV6-6	TRBJ2-2
ASSGGAPLDTQY	TRBV9	TRBJ2-3
ASSVGQGAGYTQY	TRBV9	TRBJ2-3
ASNSRGGPGNEQF	TRBV10-2	TRBJ2-1
ASSGGQASYNEQF	TRBV6-6	TRBJ2-1
ASSPRAGVNTEAF	TRBV11-3	TRBJ1-1
ASSLTGSYNSPLH	TRBV5-6	TRBJ1-6
ASSGPRDSGYGYT	TRBV9	TRBJ1-2
ASSQGGLDFTDTQY	TRBV4-2	TRBJ2-3
ASSGLRDRPFGEQY	TRBV27	TRBJ2-7
ASSPPAGGRETQY	TRBV18	TRBJ2-5
ATSDPAENTGELF	TRBV24-1	TRBJ2-2
ASSSRLAGAINNEQF	TRBV5-4	TRBJ2-1
ASSSQFTGGNTEAF	TRBV7-2	TRBJ1-1
ASSQRVGQGGEKLF	TRBV3-1/TRBV3-2	TRBJ1-4
AIRLQDNYGYT	TRBV10-3	TRBJ1-2
ASSRPGAWNTEAF	TRBV19	TRBJ1-1
ASSRQGGGTDTQY	TRBV2	TRBJ2-3
ASSLGAPETGELF	TRBV7-6	TRBJ2-2
ASSSTRKSYNSPLH	TRBV7-2	TRBJ1-6
ASSFFPANTGELF	TRBV5-8	TRBJ2-2
SASRGVSSYNEQF	TRBV20-1	TRBJ2-1
ASSGQGNQPQH	TRBV2	TRBJ1-5
ASSSGTSGGQMTQY	TRBV7-2	TRBJ2-5
ASSIDLSGSGKLF	TRBV19	TRBJ1-4
ASSLGTPVLYT	TRBV7-2	TRBJ1-2
ASSPIGTGMETQY	TRBV18	TRBJ2-5
ASSYGQGSGNTIY	TRBV5-6	TRBJ1-3
ASSPLHTANYGYT	TRBV3-1/TRBV3-2	TRBJ1-2
ASSLEGDSRDYGYT	TRBV5-4	TRBJ1-2
ASSLGGLAGDTGELF	TRBV5-1	TRBJ2-2
ASSRSYGYT	TRBV2	TRBJ1-2
ASSQSTTGYPSYEQY	TRBV23-1	TRBJ2-7
ASSSRGGLGLETQY	TRBV11-3	TRBJ2-5
ASSLEYIGSANTGELF	TRBV7-2	TRBJ2-2
ASSITSGGGYNEQF	TRBV19	TRBJ2-1
ASSDGTGGLDTQY	TRBV6-4	TRBJ2-3
ASSLHRNTEAF	TRBV27	TRBJ1-1
SVGTGTLYGYT	TRBV29-1	TRBJ1-2
ASSFGGQVSYEQY	TRBV5-4	TRBJ2-7
ASSYHSRGTGRYNEQF	TRBV11-3	TRBJ2-1
ASSDRTGTYEQY	TRBV25-1	TRBJ2-7
AISEWPTGDYGYT	TRBV10-3	TRBJ1-2